The 25 T cell receptor beta chains listed next were all sequenced from one sample in a study of OX40 agonist ivuxolimab in advanced cancers. Assay used: immunoSEQ multiplex PCR; TCRdb lists only in-frame clones, some missing. The data contain about 30,000 clones, almost 85% of them singletons. Sequencing used CD4+ or CD8+ T cells sorted from blood, obtained in a trial of the OX40 agonist ivuxolimab. Receptors were obtained from an adult with an advanced solid tumor such as melanoma, head and neck, liver or kidney cancer.

This sequence joins TRBV6-5 and TRBJ2-7, with D possibly being TRBD1 or TRBD2 (5 bases each). V lost 6 bases and J lost 0, with 15 bases in between. Germline V gene data show CDR1 as MNHEY and CDR2 as SVGAGI. This CDR3 has 15 residues. CDR3 DNA sequence: TGTGCCAGCAGCGTCGGACAAGAGGGCTCCTACGAGCAGTACTTC. It is translated as CASSVGQEGSYEQYF.

The chain combines TRBV27 with TRBJ2-2; TRBD2 agrees at 14 bases. The V gene end was trimmed by 5 bases and the J gene end by 7 bases; junction bases not matched to a gene: 18. Germline V gene data show CDR1 as MNHEY and CDR2 as SMNVEV (reference sequence). This CDR3 is built from 20 residues. CDR3 bases: TGTGCCAGCAGTCCCAAAGACAGGCGACTAGCGGGAGGGCCGGACGGGGAGCTGTTTTTT. The encoded protein is CASSPKDRRLAGGPDGELFF.

The chain has TRBV27 and TRBJ2-7, with D tentatively TRBD1 or TRBD2 (5 bases each). V lost 8 bases and J lost 3, with 11 bases in between. There are 12 residues in the CDR3. CDR1 MNHEY and CDR2 SMNVEV come from the germline V gene (reference sequence). DNA for the CDR3: TGTGCCAGCGGTATGAGGGGCTACGAGCAGTACTTC. This sequence encodes CASGMRGYEQYF.

This clone was seen a single time. This CDR3 reads CASSPLGGGKTEAFF. The CDR3, as DNA: TGTGCCAGCAGCCCTCTTGGGGGGGGGAAGACTGAAGCTTTCTTT. The rearrangement links TRBV28 to TRBJ1-1; D possibly corresponds to TRBD1 (5 bases). CDR1 is MDHEN and CDR2 is SYDVKM in the germline V gene. This CDR3 spans 15 amino acids. Trimming removed 6 bases at V and 5 bases at J, with 19 bases between.

The chain joins TRBV28 to TRBJ2-1; D is possibly TRBD2 (6 bases). This CDR3 contains 15 residues. CDR1 MDHEN and CDR2 SYDVKM come from the germline V gene. Trimming removed 6 bases from V and 4 bases from J, with 16 bases in between. CDR3 loop: CASSPLAGPYNEQFF. CDR3 nucleotides: TGTGCCAGCAGCCCCCTGGCGGGGCCATACAATGAGCAGTTCTTC.

The chain is built from TRBV7-2 and TRBJ2-3, with TRBD2 matching 15 bases. The CDR3 is 15 amino acids. CDR1 and CDR2 from the germline V gene are SGHTA and FQGNSA. The V segment lost 4 bases and the J segment 5 bases; nucleotides outside the gene matches: 1. CDR3 sequence: CASSWTSGGGDTQYF. The CDR3 region has the DNA TGTGCCAGCAGCTGGACTAGCGGGGGGGGAGATACGCAGTATTTT.

The rearrangement joins TRBV7-9 to TRBJ2-5; 8 nucleotides match TRBD2. CDR1 and CDR2 (germline): SEHNR, FQNEAQ (reference sequence). The CDR3 length is 14 residues. After removal of 5 bases from V and 2 bases from J, the junction contained 4 bases not matched to a gene. The CDR3 DNA reads TGTGCCAGCAGCGCGGGAGGACTACAAGAGACCCAGTACTTC. It yields the protein CASSAGGLQETQYF.

The chain carries TRBV27 and TRBJ2-7, with D tentatively TRBD1 (6 bases). Per the germline V gene, CDR1 is MNHEY and CDR2 is SMNVEV (reference sequence). The CDR3 sequence is 15 residues long. V lost 3 bases, J lost 0 bases, and 12 bases lay in between. The CDR3 DNA reads as TGTGCCAGCAGTTTGGGACACCCGAACTCCTACGAGCAGTACTTC. Encoded protein: CASSLGHPNSYEQYF.

The V and J genes are TRBV28 and TRBJ2-5; D might be TRBD1 or TRBD2, each matching 5 bases. The end of the DNA fits TRBJ2-7 better, so the J call may be wrong. The V gene's germline CDR1 is MDHEN and CDR2 SYDVKM. The CDR3 is 15 amino acids. The CDR3 DNA sequence: TGTGCCAGCACCGAAGCCGGGACGTTCGGCTACGAGCAGTACTTC. Translating it yields CASTEAGTFGYEQYF.

The chain recombines TRBV4-3 with TRBJ1-1; no definite D call. CDR1 LGHNA and CDR2 YSLEER come from the germline V gene. V was clipped by 0 bases and J by 3 bases, with 8 bases between them. The CDR3 covers 14 residues. The CDR3 coding sequence is TGCGCCAGCAGCCAAGATTGGGGTGACACTGAAGCTTTCTTT. It translates to CASSQDWGDTEAFF.

The chain recombines TRBV6-4 with TRBJ1-5; D unresolved. The CDR3 contains 13 residues. The V gene lost 5 bases and the J gene lost 6 bases, with 11 bases spanning the gap. Germline V gene data show CDR1 as MRHNA and CDR2 as SNTAGT. CDR3 coding DNA: TGTGCCAGCAGTCCGGGCCCCGGTCAGCCCCAGCATTTT. This translates into CASSPGPGQPQHF.

The rearrangement links TRBV6-4 to TRBJ1-1, with D uncertain. Trimming stripped 6 bases from V and 0 bases from J, with 14 bases between. The CDR3 consists of 15 residues. Germline lookup yields CDR1 MRHNA and CDR2 SNTAGT. CDR3 nucleotide sequence: TGTGCCAGCAGCCCTTATCGGCCAATGAACACTGAAGCTTTCTTT. It specifies CASSPYRPMNTEAFF.

The chain's CDR3 is CASSLTQGADEAFF. CDR3 DNA sequence: TGCGCCAGCAGCTTGACACAGGGGGCTGATGAAGCTTTCTTT. The chain links TRBV5-1 to TRBJ1-1, with 9 nucleotides matching TRBD1. In germline, CDR1 is SGHRS, CDR2 YFSETQ. V lost 1 base, J lost 7 bases, and 5 bases stayed unmatched. The CDR3 consists of 14 residues. The whole variable domain, filled in from reference TRBV5-1 and TRBJ1-1, reads KAGVTQTPRYLIKTRGQQVTLSCSPISGHRSVSWYQQTPGQGLQFLFEYFSETQRNKGNFPGRFSGRQFSNSRSEMNVSTLELGDSALYLCASSLTQGADEAFFGQGTRLTVV.

V usage is TRBV7-8 and J usage is TRBJ1-5; no reliable D call. Looked up from germline, CDR1 is SGHVS and CDR2 is FQNEAQ. The CDR3 length is 13 residues. Trimming cost V 5 bases and J 9 bases, with 14 bases left between them. The CDR3 region is CASSPSPPWPQHF. Written as DNA, the CDR3 is TGTGCCAGCAGCCCCTCGCCTCCTTGGCCCCAGCATTTT. Full variable domain (missing parts from reference TRBV7-8 and TRBJ1-5): GAGVSQSPRYKVAKRGQDVALRCDPISGHVSLFWYQQALGQGPEFLTYFQNEAQLDKSGLPSDRFFAERPEGSVSTLKIQRTQQEDSAVYLCASSPSPPWPQHFGDGTRLSIL.

This rearrangement joins TRBV30 to TRBJ1-4; D perhaps matches TRBD1 (5 bases). V was clipped by 8 bases and J by 5 bases, with 15 bases between them. This CDR3 has 13 amino acids. CDR1 is GTSNPN, CDR2 SVGIG, per germline (reference sequence). The CDR3 spells CAVAGEGNEKLFF. In nucleotides, the CDR3 is TGTGCCGTGGCGGGGGAGGGGAATGAAAAACTGTTTTTT.

This clone was picked up a small number of times. J is TRBJ2-1 and V is TRBV11-2, with D possibly matching TRBD2 (6 bases). This CDR3 region has 15 residues. Germline CDR1 reads SGHAT; CDR2 reads FQNNGV. V gave up 1 base and J gave up 9 bases, with 16 bases separating them. CDR3 nucleotide sequence: TGTGCCAGCAGCTTAGCCCCCCAAGGGGAGGTTGAGCAGTTCTTC. This sequence encodes CASSLAPQGEVEQFF.

The gene calls are TRBV30 and TRBJ2-6; tentative D call: TRBD2 (5 bases). The V gene lost 1 base and the J gene lost 4 bases, with 11 bases spanning the gap. The CDR3 is made up of 15 amino acids. The germline V gene encodes CDR1 GTSNPN and CDR2 SVGIG (reference sequence). The CDR3 DNA is TGTGCCTGGAGTGCCACTCCGGGGGGGGCCAACGTCCTGACTTTC. Protein product: CAWSATPGGANVLTF.

The chain couples TRBV9 to TRBJ1-1; TRBD1 agrees at 7 bases. CDR1 is SGDLS, CDR2 YYNGEE, per germline. The CDR3 runs to 14 residues. V shed 0 bases and J 7 bases; nucleotides not matched to a gene: 6. CDR3 in DNA: TGTGCCAGCAGCGTAGCGTACAGGGGAGGTGAAGCTTTCTTT. Its translation: CASSVAYRGGEAFF.

This clone was counted once. The V and J genes are TRBV28 and TRBJ2-7, with D tentatively TRBD1 (5 bases). Germline CDR1 reads MDHEN; CDR2 reads SYDVKM. CDR3 length equals 13 residues. Trimming removed 3 bases at V and 2 bases at J, with 8 bases between. The CDR3 loop reads CASSFPRAYEQYF. CDR3 DNA: TGTGCCAGCAGTTTCCCCAGGGCCTACGAGCAGTACTTC.

This CDR3 reads CASSSGTLYNEQFF. In DNA form, the CDR3 reads TGTGCCAGCAGCTCCGGGACACTCTACAATGAGCAGTTCTTC. J is TRBJ2-1 and V is TRBV7-9, with a possible D match to TRBD1 (6 bases). Trimming took off 4 bases at V and 3 bases at J, with 10 bases between the two ends. The germline V gene has CDR1 SEHNR and CDR2 FQNEAQ (reference sequence). The CDR3 sequence is 14 residues long.

As for this clone: Other DNA sequences in this sample translate to the same CDR3. The rearrangement joins TRBV5-1 to TRBJ1-1; D possibly corresponds to TRBD1 (5 bases). V lost 0 bases, J lost 5 bases, and 11 bases lay in between. CDR3 length: 14 amino acids. CDR1 and CDR2 (germline): SGHRS, YFSETQ. CDR3 sequence: CASSLGQGRTEAFF. The CDR3 DNA sequence: TGCGCCAGCAGCTTGGGGCAGGGACGGACTGAAGCTTTCTTT.

V and J are TRBV28 and TRBJ2-3; 9 positions match TRBD1. CDR3 length: 17 residues. Germline V gene lookup returns CDR1 MDHEN and CDR2 SYDVKM. V trimming: 5 bases; J trimming: 2 bases; junction bases outside the gene matches: 11. The CDR3 sequence is CASSHLLGTGYTDTQYF. The DNA of the CDR3 is TGTGCCAGCAGTCATCTCCTCGGGACAGGGTACACAGATACGCAGTATTTT.

This clone was seen repeatedly, ten times or more. This sequence joins TRBV5-5 and TRBJ2-7; D is undetermined. Trimming left V 0 bases short and J 6 bases short, with 10 bases between. CDR1 is SGHKS, CDR2 YYEKEE, per germline (reference sequence). This CDR3 has 13 amino acids. CDR3 amino acids: CASSLASFPEQYF. CDR3 bases: TGTGCCAGCAGCTTGGCCTCCTTTCCCGAGCAGTACTTC.

The chain employs TRBV5-6 and TRBJ2-7; D is uncertain. The V gene lost 1 base and the J gene lost 3 bases, with 17 bases spanning the gap. CDR3 length: 16 residues. Germline lookup yields CDR1 SGHDT and CDR2 YYEEEE. The CDR3 here is CASSLYPPTLLYEQYF. The CDR3 DNA reads TGTGCCAGCAGCTTGTATCCGCCGACGTTACTCTACGAGCAGTACTTC.

This clone has a single count. The V gene is TRBV10-1, the J gene TRBJ2-7; TRBD2 matches at 7 bases. V was pared by 4 bases and J by 6 bases, with 12 bases of the junction left unmatched. CDR1 is WNHNN, CDR2 SYGVQD, per germline (reference sequence). This CDR3 comprises 15 residues. The CDR3 spells CASSGRAGEGSEQYF. The DNA of the CDR3 is TGCGCCAGCAGTGGGAGGGCGGGAGAAGGCTCCGAGCAGTACTTC.